The rows below give T cell receptor beta chains drawn from one sample of a study of blood T cell repertoires in COVID-19. Using immunoSEQ multiplex PCR, the repertoire was profiled, and TCRdb retains in-frame clones only, with some absent. The sample holds approximately 76,000 clones, around 85% seen once. Sequenced sample: peripheral blood. These receptors were collected from a woman aged 80 or over with active or convalescent COVID-19. The CDR3 runs from the conserved cysteine through the conserved F or W. The D gene is left open where the match is weak. Size is omitted from some rows. Given values are once, few, many or a class for expanded clones.

>TRBV11-2|TRBD1|few|TRBJ2-1
TGTGCCAGCAGCTTAGACCCGACAGGGGGGGTCGAGCAGTTCTTC
CASSLDPTGGVEQFF
>TRBV7-2|.|.|TRBJ2-1
TGTGCCAGCAGCTTAGATCCAGCGGGCAATGAGCAGTTCTTC
CASSLDPAGNEQFF
>TRBV15|.|.|TRBJ2-7
TGTGCCACCAGCAGAGAGAGGCAGGGTTTCGACGAGCAGTACTTC
CATSRERQGFDEQYF
>TRBV5-4|TRBD2|few|TRBJ2-7
TGTGCCAGCAGCTCCTCGACTAGCGGGGGGACCCTCTCCTACGAGCAGTACTTC
CASSSSTSGGTLSYEQYF
>TRBV19|TRBD1|.|TRBJ1-6
TGTGCCAGTAGTCGAGGACAGGCGAATAATTCACCCCTCCACTTT
CASSRGQANNSPLHF
>TRBV5-1|TRBD1|.|TRBJ1-2
TGCGCCAGCAGCTTGTCGTCGGGACAGGGGACTGGCTACACCTTC
CASSLSSGQGTGYTF
>TRBV3-1/TRBV3-2|TRBD1|.|TRBJ2-1
TGTGCCAGCAGCACACCGGGACAGGGTGTCGATGAGCAGTTCTTC
CASSTPGQGVDEQFF
>TRBV10-3|.|.|TRBJ1-5
TGTGCCATCAGTGCGTACAGGGAGAATTACAATCAGCCCCAGCATTTT
CAISAYRENYNQPQHF
>TRBV7-2|.|.|TRBJ1-1
TGTGCCAGCAGCTCCGAAGGTGGAGGTGAAGCTTTCTTT
CASSSEGGGEAFF
>TRBV29-1|TRBD1|.|TRBJ2-3
TGCAGCGTACAGGGGCCAGATACGCAGTATTTT
CSVQGPDTQYF
>TRBV6-5|TRBD2|.|TRBJ2-4
TGTGCCAGCAAAAGGACGGGGGGAAACATTCAGTACTTC
CASKRTGGNIQYF
>TRBV3-1/TRBV3-2|.|once|TRBJ1-6
TGTGCCAGCAGCACTCCCGGGACTCGACGCGGGAATTCACCCCTCCACTTT
CASSTPGTRRGNSPLHF
>TRBV24-1|.|.|TRBJ1-1
TGTGCCACCAGTGAGCCAGGGGTGTACGGCACTGAAGCTTTCTTT
CATSEPGVYGTEAFF
>TRBV10-3|.|.|TRBJ1-5
TGTGCCAGCGGGGGGGACTGGGTCGGGGTTCAGCCCCAGCATTTT
CASGGDWVGVQPQHF
>TRBV27|TRBD2|.|TRBJ2-3
TGTGCCAGCAGTTACGGTAGTAGCGGGGTGACAGATACGCAGTATTTT
CASSYGSSGVTDTQYF
>TRBV5-3|.|.|TRBJ2-7
TGTGCCAGAAGCTTTAGGACATATTGGGCCTACGAGCAGTACTTC
CARSFRTYWAYEQYF
>TRBV19|TRBD1|.|TRBJ1-1
TGTGCCAGTAGTTTGACAGGGAGTACTGAAGCTTTCTTT
CASSLTGSTEAFF
>TRBV5-1|.|.|TRBJ2-7
TGCGCCAGCAGCTTGGCCGGGGGTAGCAGGTCCTACGAGCAGTACTTC
CASSLAGGSRSYEQYF
>TRBV19|.|.|TRBJ2-5
TGTGCCAGTAGTATTCCTCAGGGCTGGGAGACCCAGTACTTC
CASSIPQGWETQYF
>TRBV5-8|TRBD1|.|TRBJ2-2
TGTGCCAGCAGGTTCGGGGACAGGGCTCCCGGGGAGCTGTTTTTT
CASRFGDRAPGELFF
>TRBV2|.|.|TRBJ2-3
TGTGCCAGCACGAAAGGACTAAACACAGATACGCAGTATTTT
CASTKGLNTDTQYF
>TRBV5-1|.|.|TRBJ1-2
TGCGCCAGCAGCTTGGGGGCCGTGGGCTATGGCTACACCTTC
CASSLGAVGYGYTF